These 23 T cell receptor beta chains were all obtained from the same sample, sequenced in a study of PD-1 blockade in classical Hodgkin lymphoma. This table comes from immunoSEQ multiplex PCR, and its TCRdb copy is limited to in-frame clones, with some not included. The repertoire consists of 35,000 to 50,000 clones, with over 70% occurring once and the leading ten covering around 22%. Every patient relapsed after autologous stem cell transplantation, and brentuximab vedotin exposure varied. Source: peripheral blood mononuclear cells (PBMCs), taken at baseline. The receptors shown here come from a human donor with classical Hodgkin lymphoma.

The CDR3 coding sequence is TGCGCCAGCACCCCGACCGGGACAATAGACACCTACGAGCAGTACTTC. Amino acid sequence: CASTPTGTIDTYEQYF. The gene calls are TRBV5-1 and TRBJ2-7, with a weak D call TRBD1 (6 bases). CDR1 and CDR2 (germline): SGHRS, YFSETQ. This CDR3 is built from 16 residues. V lost 6 bases to trimming and J lost 2 bases, with 21 bases between them.

This chain uses TRBV13 with TRBJ1-3, with 10 nucleotides matching TRBD1. There are 14 residues in the CDR3. CDR1 PRHDT and CDR2 FYEKMQ come from the germline V gene (reference sequence). V lost 8 bases, J lost 2 bases, and 3 bases stayed unmatched. CDR3: CASSDRGAGNTIYF. The DNA of the CDR3 is TGTGCCAGCTCGGACAGGGGGGCTGGAAACACCATATATTTT.

This clone was seen just once. This chain uses TRBV25-1 with TRBJ2-7; TRBD2 is a possible D gene (5 bases). In germline, CDR1 is MGHDK, CDR2 SYGVNS. The CDR3 has 12 amino acids. V was clipped by 10 bases and J by 4 bases, with 14 bases between them. DNA for the CDR3: TGTGCCACCATGGACTCCCTTTACGAGCAGTACTTC. Amino acid sequence: CATMDSLYEQYF.

The rearrangement uses TRBV6-6 and TRBJ2-1, with a tentative D call TRBD1 (6 bases). The V gene's germline CDR1 is MNHNY and CDR2 SVGAGI (reference sequence). The ends were cut back, 6 bases at V and 2 bases at J, with 14 bases in the middle. The CDR3 consists of 15 residues. The CDR3 bases are TGTGCCAGCAGGGCTCGACAGGAGGCCTACAATGAGCAGTTCTTC. It codes for CASRARQEAYNEQFF.

This chain joins TRBV27 and TRBJ2-7, with TRBD2 as a possible D gene (6 bases). CDR3 length: 13 amino acids. Between the trimmed V and J ends, which lost 2 bases and 6 bases, there was a span of 11 bases. CDR1 and CDR2 from the germline V gene are MNHEY and SMNVEV (reference sequence). The CDR3: CASSLGGKSEQYF. The CDR3 nucleotides are TGTGCCAGCAGTTTAGGAGGGAAGAGCGAGCAGTACTTC.

This clone appeared a few times. The chain uses TRBV6-1 and TRBJ2-7, with 10 positions matching TRBD1. The CDR3 sequence is 14 residues long. CDR1 and CDR2 from the germline V gene are MNHNS and SASEGT. The V segment lost 7 bases and the J segment 3 bases; nucleotides outside the gene matches: 6. CDR3 DNA sequence: TGTGCCAGCACCGGGACAGGGGTTGTCTACGAGCAGTACTTC. This gives the protein CASTGTGVVYEQYF.

This sequence joins TRBV6-1 and TRBJ1-5, with D possibly being TRBD1 (6 bases). The CDR3 spans 15 residues. The germline CDR1 and CDR2 sequences are MNHNS and SASEGT. Trimming removed 6 bases from V and 0 bases from J, with 12 bases in between. The CDR3 DNA is TGTGCCAGCAGCATACAGGGACCTAGCAATCAGCCCCAGCATTTT. It codes for CASSIQGPSNQPQHF.

The chain combines TRBV9 with TRBJ2-3, with 13 nucleotides matching TRBD2. Trimming took 3 bases from V and 1 from J; bases not matched to a gene: 5. The CDR3 runs 17 residues. Germline V gives CDR1 SGDLS, CDR2 YYNGEE. CDR3 bases: TGTGCCAGCAGCGCCGGGACTAGCGGGGAGGGCACAGATACGCAGTATTTT. Translation: CASSAGTSGEGTDTQYF.

The genes are TRBV27 and TRBJ2-7; D gene uncertain. The CDR3 covers 14 residues. Between the trimmed V and J ends, which lost 4 bases and 3 bases, there was a span of 13 bases. Per the germline V gene, CDR1 is MNHEY and CDR2 is SMNVEV (reference sequence). The CDR3 region is CASSWAGAYYEQYF. In nucleotides, the CDR3 is TGTGCCAGCAGTTGGGCAGGAGCCTACTACGAGCAGTACTTC.

The chain recombines TRBV19 with TRBJ1-5; tentatively, D is TRBD1 (5 bases). The CDR3 loop spans 16 amino acids. Germline values: CDR1 LNHDA, CDR2 SQIVND (reference sequence). V lost 3 bases and J lost 2, with 14 bases in between. The CDR3 reads CASSIPNRNRNQPQHF. The DNA of the CDR3 is TGTGCCAGTAGTATCCCCAACAGGAATCGCAATCAGCCCCAGCATTTT.

This chain connects TRBV30 to TRBJ2-1; no clear D. CDR3 length: 14 amino acids. Deletions cut 2 bases from V and 3 bases from J, with 11 bases between. Germline CDR1 and CDR2: GTSNPN and SVGIG (reference sequence). The CDR3 region has the DNA TGTGCCTGGAGTAGGGTGGGATTCTACAATGAGCAGTTCTTC. It codes for CAWSRVGFYNEQFF.

The V and J genes are TRBV4-1 and TRBJ2-3, with 8 nucleotides matching TRBD1. Germline loops: CDR1 MGHRA, CDR2 YSYEKL. Germline trimming cut 1 base from V and 0 bases from J; bases unmatched to any gene: 3. CDR3 length: 16 residues. In nucleotides, the CDR3 is TGCGCCAGCAGCCAAGCTCAGGGGGCAAGCACAGATACGCAGTATTTT. Its translation: CASSQAQGASTDTQYF.

This chain links TRBV28 with TRBJ1-1; possibly TRBD1 for D (6 bases). Germline CDR1 MDHEN, CDR2 SYDVKM. V lost 1 base and J lost 6, with 15 bases in between. This CDR3 contains 15 residues. For the CDR3, the DNA is TGTGCCAGCAGTTTATTGCCTACAGGGATAGCTGAAGCTTTCTTT. Its protein is CASSLLPTGIAEAFF.

The genes are TRBV5-1 and TRBJ2-2, with D possibly matching TRBD2 (6 bases). Germline V CDR1 and CDR2: SGHRS, YFSETQ. The CDR3 length is 15 residues. Trimming stripped 1 base from V and 4 bases from J, with 11 bases between. CDR3 residues: CASSLIWGGTGELFF. DNA of the CDR3: TGCGCCAGCAGCTTGATCTGGGGAGGCACCGGGGAGCTGTTTTTT.

In this sample, this clone turned up a few times. This CDR3 is CASSVLGATGYTF. CDR3 sequence (DNA): TGTGCCAGCAGCGTTCTGGGGGCGACTGGCTACACCTTC. The rearrangement links TRBV9 to TRBJ1-2; a weak D match, TRBD1 (6 bases). This CDR3 region has 13 residues. V lost 2 bases to trimming and J lost 7 bases, with 12 bases between them. Germline V lookup: CDR1 SGDLS, CDR2 YYNGEE.

CDR3 region: CASSLASPLTSNEQFF. The CDR3 DNA is TGTGCCAGCAGCTTAGCTTCTCCCTTAACTAGCAATGAGCAGTTCTTC. The chain combines TRBV7-2 with TRBJ2-1; weak D call: TRBD2 (5 bases). Germline CDR1 and CDR2: SGHTA and FQGNSA. The CDR3 is 16 amino acids. Deletions cut 0 bases from V and 6 bases from J, with 15 bases between. Combining the CDR3 with reference TRBV7-2 and TRBJ2-1 gives the whole variable domain GAGVSQSPSNKVTEKGKDVELRCDPISGHTALYWYRQSLGQGLEFLIYFQGNSAPDKSGLPSDRFSAERTGGSVSTLTIQRTQQEDSAVYLCASSLASPLTSNEQFFGPGTRLTVL.

The rearrangement links TRBV6-5 to TRBJ1-5, with D perhaps matching TRBD1 (5 bases). The CDR3 length is 12 residues. Looked up from germline, CDR1 is MNHEY and CDR2 is SVGAGI. Trimming cost V 2 bases and J 6 bases, with 5 bases left between them. This CDR3 reads CASSYGGQPQHF. In DNA form, the CDR3 reads TGTGCCAGCAGTTACGGGGGTCAGCCCCAGCATTTT.

The chain recombines TRBV14 with TRBJ2-7; no firm D call. The V end was cut by 4 bases, the J end by 0 bases, with 13 bases between. The CDR3 length is 15 residues. Germline V gene lookup returns CDR1 SGHDN and CDR2 FVKESK. CDR3 loop: CASSRSAAPSYEQYF. The CDR3 nucleotides are TGTGCCAGCAGCCGGTCGGCAGCCCCCTCCTACGAGCAGTACTTC.

The V call is TRBV28, the J call TRBJ1-5, with D uncertain. The CDR3 has 12 amino acids. Deletions cut 6 bases from V and 5 bases from J, with 8 bases between. Germline V gene sequence: CDR1 MDHEN, CDR2 SYDVKM. The CDR3 sequence: CASRFSDQPQHF. In DNA, the CDR3 is TGTGCCAGCAGGTTTTCGGATCAGCCCCAGCATTTT.

This chain links TRBV6-6 with TRBJ1-2; TRBD1 is a possible D gene (6 bases). V was shortened by 6 bases and J by 2 bases, with 16 bases between the two germline ends. Germline CDR1 is MNHNY and CDR2 is SVGAGI (reference sequence). This CDR3 has 15 residues. The CDR3 region has the DNA TGTGCCAGCAGGAGTACAGGGTCGACGAACTATGGCTACACCTTC. The encoded protein is CASRSTGSTNYGYTF.

In its sample, this clone was seen a few times. CDR3 loop: CASSKSGYTF. The CDR3 bases are TGTGCCAGCTCCAAATCTGGCTACACCTTC. V gene TRBV27 combines with J gene TRBJ1-2; D not resolved. Looked up from germline, CDR1 is MNHEY and CDR2 is SMNVEV (reference sequence). The V and J ends lost 8 bases and 7 bases respectively, with 8 bases between them. The CDR3 covers 10 residues.

The chain has TRBV6-6 and TRBJ1-1; 9 nucleotides line up with TRBD1. This CDR3 is built from 13 residues. Trimming removed 10 bases from V and 5 bases from J; junction bases left unmatched: 8. Germline V gene data show CDR1 as MNHNY and CDR2 as SVGAGI (reference sequence). The CDR3 region is CATNYRGRTEAFF. CDR3 sequence (DNA): TGTGCCACGAATTACAGGGGGCGAACTGAAGCTTTCTTT.

The chain has TRBV18 and TRBJ1-1; TRBD1 aligns across 9 bases. Trimming removed 4 bases from V and 1 base from J; junction bases left unmatched: 10. The CDR3 length is 17 residues. From germline, CDR1 is KGHSH and CDR2 LQKENI. CDR3 amino acids: CASSLRGQGDSNTEAFF. The CDR3 bases are TGTGCCAGCTCACTTCGGGGACAGGGAGACTCGAACACTGAAGCTTTCTTT.